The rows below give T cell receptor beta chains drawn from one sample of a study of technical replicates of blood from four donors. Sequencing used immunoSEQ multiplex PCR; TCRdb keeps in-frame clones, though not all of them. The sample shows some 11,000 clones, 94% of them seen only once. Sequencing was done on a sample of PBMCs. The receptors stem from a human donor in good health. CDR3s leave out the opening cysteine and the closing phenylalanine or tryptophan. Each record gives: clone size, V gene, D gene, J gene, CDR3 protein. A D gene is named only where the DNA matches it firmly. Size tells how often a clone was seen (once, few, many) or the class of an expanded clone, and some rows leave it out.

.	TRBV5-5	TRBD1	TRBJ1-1	ASSGGTGGYTEAF
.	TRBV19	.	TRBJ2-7	ASSIGRGLASYEQY
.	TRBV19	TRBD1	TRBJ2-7	ASSSLGQGIYEQY
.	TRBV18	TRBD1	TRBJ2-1	ASSPGTGSSNEQF
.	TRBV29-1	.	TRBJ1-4	SVEGTTTNEKLF
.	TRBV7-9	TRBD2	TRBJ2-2	ASSLPSRTSGRQTGELF
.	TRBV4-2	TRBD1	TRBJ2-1	ASSPGDRDHNEQF
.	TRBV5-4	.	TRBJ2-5	ASSPAGGLETQY
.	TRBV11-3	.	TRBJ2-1	ASSLSTEYNEQF
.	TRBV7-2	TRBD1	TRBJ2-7	ASSLNRGLSYEQY
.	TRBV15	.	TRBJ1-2	ATSRPGPTKYGYT
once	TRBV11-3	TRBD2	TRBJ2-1	ASSLEQSGTGGWNEQF
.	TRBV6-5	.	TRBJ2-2	ASTPMGTYTGELF
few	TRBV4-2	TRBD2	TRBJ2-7	ASSQEGLAGFVYEQY
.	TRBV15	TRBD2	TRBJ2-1	ATSRTTGGLANEQF
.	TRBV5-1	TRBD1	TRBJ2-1	ASSLGQGNEQF
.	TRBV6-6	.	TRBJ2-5	ASSSGLEETQY
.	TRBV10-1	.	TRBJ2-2	ASSPVADTGELF
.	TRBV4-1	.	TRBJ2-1	ASSQAIDTYNEQF
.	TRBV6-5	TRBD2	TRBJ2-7	ASSPVLARAYEQY
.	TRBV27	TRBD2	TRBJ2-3	ASSSAGGSPDTQY
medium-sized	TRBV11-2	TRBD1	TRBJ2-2	ASSVSTGDNGELF
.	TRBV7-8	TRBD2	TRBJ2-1	ASSLLAGTHNEQF
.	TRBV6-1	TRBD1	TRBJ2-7	ASSEAPGQGAGEQY
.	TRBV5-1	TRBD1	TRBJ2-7	ASSFTSGTGEPYEQY
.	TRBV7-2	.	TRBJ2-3	ASSLARGNTQY
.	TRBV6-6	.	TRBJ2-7	AVGTPAPYEQY
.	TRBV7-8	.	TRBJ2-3	ASSPSGADTQY
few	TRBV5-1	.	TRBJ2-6	ASSPVADGANVLT
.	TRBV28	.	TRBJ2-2	ASSFSTHSNTGELF
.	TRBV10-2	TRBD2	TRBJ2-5	ASMRLAGQETQY
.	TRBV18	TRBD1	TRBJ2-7	ASSPMTGISNEQY
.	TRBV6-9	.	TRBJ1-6	ASSSYRSSYNSPLH
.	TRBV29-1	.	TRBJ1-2	SVADGLLGNYGYT
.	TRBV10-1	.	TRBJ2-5	ASSETKETQY
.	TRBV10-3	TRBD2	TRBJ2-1	AISEVAGGPVEQF
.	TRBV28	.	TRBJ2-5	ASSRTDQETQY
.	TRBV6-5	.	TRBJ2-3	ASSYYAADTQY
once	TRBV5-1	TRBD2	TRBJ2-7	ASSLETSGRIRGEQY
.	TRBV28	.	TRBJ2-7	ASYNTISYEQY
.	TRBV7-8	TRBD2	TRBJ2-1	ASAGGEPYNEQF
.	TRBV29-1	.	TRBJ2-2	SVLQGVTGELF